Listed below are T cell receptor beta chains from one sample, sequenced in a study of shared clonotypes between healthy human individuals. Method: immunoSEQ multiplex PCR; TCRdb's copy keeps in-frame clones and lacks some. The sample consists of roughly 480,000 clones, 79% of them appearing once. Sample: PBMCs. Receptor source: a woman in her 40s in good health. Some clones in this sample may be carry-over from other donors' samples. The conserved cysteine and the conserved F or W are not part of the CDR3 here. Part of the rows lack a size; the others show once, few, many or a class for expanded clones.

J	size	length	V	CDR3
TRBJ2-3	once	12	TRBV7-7	ASSLGPGTDTQY
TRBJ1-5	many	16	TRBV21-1	ASSTSVRDRAFNQPQH
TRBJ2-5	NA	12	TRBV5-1	ASSSRSHQETQY
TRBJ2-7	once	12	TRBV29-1	SVRGLSTSYEQY
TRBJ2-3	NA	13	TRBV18	ASTPGQGESDTQY
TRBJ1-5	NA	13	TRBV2	ASNSGGNSNQPQH
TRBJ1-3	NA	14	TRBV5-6	ASSSPGTGPRNTIY
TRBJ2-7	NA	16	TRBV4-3	ASSQDVQGQGALSEQY
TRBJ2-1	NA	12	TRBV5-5	ASSLPDSYNEQF
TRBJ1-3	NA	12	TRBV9	ASSVGGDKNTIY
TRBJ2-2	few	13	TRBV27	ASSSSGTSTGELF
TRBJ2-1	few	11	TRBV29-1	SVVASRVGGQF
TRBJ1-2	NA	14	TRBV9	ASSPGTARSDYGYT
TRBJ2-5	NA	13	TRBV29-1	SVGGVWTAGETQY
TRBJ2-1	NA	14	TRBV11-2	ASRDQRELNNNEQF
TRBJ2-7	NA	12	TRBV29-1	SVEGDRGIYEQY
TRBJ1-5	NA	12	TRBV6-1	AISPEGFNQPQH
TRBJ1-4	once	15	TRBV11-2	ASSSAYGSGFGEKLF